Following are 4 T cell receptor beta chains from one sample sequenced in a study of T cells after yellow fever vaccination. MiXCR was run by TCRdb on the 5' RACE reads, yielding one entry per CDR3 protein. The data show 450,000 to 600,000 distinct CDR3 sequences, with roughly a sixth seen just once and 15% to 20% held by the top ten. The sequencing used PBMCs, collected about 5 days after the first yellow fever vaccination. These receptors came from a young man who received the YFV17D yellow fever vaccine.

This clonotype was seen a handful of times. V is TRBV7-9 and J is TRBJ1-5; the D gene is possibly TRBD1 (6 bases). The CDR3 contains 13 residues. Germline V gives CDR1 SEHNR, CDR2 FQNEAQ (reference sequence). V was shortened by 6 bases and J by 6 bases, with 12 bases between the two germline ends. CDR3 nucleotides: TGTGCCAGCAGAGGGGGGCTCGGTCAGCCCCAGCATTTT. Residues: CASRGGLGQPQHF.

This clonotype was picked up a small number of times. The chain combines TRBV12-3 or TRBV12-4 with TRBJ2-5, with D possibly TRBD1 on 5 matching bases. CDR3 size: 15 residues. V lost 5 bases to trimming and J lost 1 base, with 14 bases between them. CDR3 in amino acids: CASSELGAAQETQYF. CDR3 DNA sequence: TGTGCCAGCAGTGAACTTGGGGCAGCCCAAGAGACCCAGTACTTC.

This clonotype has a handful of counts. V gene TRBV12-3 or TRBV12-4 combines with J gene TRBJ1-1, with a weak D call TRBD1 (5 bases). This CDR3 has 17 amino acids. V lost 5 bases and J 0 bases, leaving 19 bases between the germline ends. CDR3 sequence: CASSLVMGRPMNTEAFF. The CDR3, as DNA: TGTGCCAGCAGTCTTGTGATGGGACGGCCCATGAACACTGAAGCTTTCTTT.

At least ten counts were recorded for this clonotype. This sequence joins TRBV6-1 and TRBJ1-1; D possibly corresponds to TRBD1 (6 bases). The CDR3 runs 14 residues. The germline V gene has CDR1 MNHNS and CDR2 SASEGT. Deletions cut 6 bases from V and 1 base from J, with 12 bases between. The CDR3, as DNA: TGTGCCAGCAGACCCGGACAGTCGAACACTGAAGCTTTCTTT. It codes for CASRPGQSNTEAFF.